The next 7 T cell receptor beta chains were all read from a single sample in a study of beta chain features in type 1 diabetes. All of the isolated RNA was reverse transcribed, so expressed TCRB transcripts were sequenced. Measured with immunoSEQ multiplex PCR; TCRdb has only the in-frame clones, and not every one. Here the sample spans about 660,000 clones, over 12% being singletons. Study observations and caveats: Shorter TCRB CDR3s, moderately but significantly so, marked every one of the four CD4+ subsets in Type 1 diabetes patients.

These receptors' targets are unknown. Sequenced sample: naive CD4+ T cells from blood. These receptors all stem from a man aged 18 to 29 with type 1 diabetes.

This clone showed up just a few times. The chain employs TRBV6-6 and TRBJ1-4; D is perhaps TRBD1 (5 bases). Between the trimmed V and J ends, which lost 4 bases and 4 bases, there was a span of 10 bases. The CDR3 is made up of 14 amino acids. From germline, CDR1 is MNHNY and CDR2 SVGAGI (reference sequence). The CDR3 sequence: CASSSGLGNEKLFF. Written as DNA, the CDR3 is TGTGCCAGCAGTTCAGGGTTAGGTAATGAAAAACTGTTTTTT.

This chain joins TRBV6-4 and TRBJ1-6, with TRBD1 matching over 10 bases. The CDR3 runs 15 residues. Per the germline V gene, CDR1 is MRHNA and CDR2 is SNTAGT. With V trimmed by 10 bases and J by 8 bases, 11 bases remained unmatched. CDR3 nucleotides: TGTGCCACCCTTCGGGACAGGGGAGGCGATTCACCCCTCCACTTT. It encodes CATLRDRGGDSPLHF.

This clone was recorded a few times. This rearrangement joins TRBV4-1 to TRBJ2-7, with 10 bases identical to TRBD2. The V and J ends lost 4 bases and 1 base, in that order; junction bases with no gene match: 4. The CDR3 consists of 15 residues. Germline V gene sequence: CDR1 MGHRA, CDR2 YSYEKL. CDR3 bases: TGCGCCAGCAGCCGTCTAGCGGGAGAGTCCTACGAGCAGTACTTC. Encoded protein: CASSRLAGESYEQYF.

The rearrangement uses TRBV2 and TRBJ2-1; D unresolved. The CDR3 totals 15 residues. V lost 0 bases, J lost 2 bases, and 8 bases lay in between. Germline V gives CDR1 SNHLY, CDR2 FYNNEI. CDR3 protein: CASSEAADTYNEQFF. As DNA, the CDR3 is TGTGCCAGCAGTGAAGCGGCCGATACCTACAATGAGCAGTTCTTC.

This sequence joins TRBV29-1 and TRBJ1-2; no definite D call. V was pared by 4 bases and J by 4 bases, with 13 bases between. The CDR3 is made up of 13 amino acids. Germline CDR1 SQVTM, CDR2 ANQGSEA. CDR3 amino acids: CSVGGGKIYGYTF. CDR3 DNA: TGCAGCGTTGGGGGAGGGAAAATCTATGGCTACACCTTC.

The chain combines TRBV9 with TRBJ2-6; no firm D call. From germline, CDR1 is SGDLS and CDR2 YYNGEE. This CDR3 contains 14 residues. Trimming pared 2 bases from V and 3 bases from J, leaving 6 bases between. CDR3 bases: TGTGCCAGCAGCGTCTGGGGTGGGGCCAACGTCCTGACTTTC. This gives the protein CASSVWGGANVLTF.

The J gene is TRBJ1-1, the V gene TRBV5-1, with a possible D match to TRBD1 (5 bases). Germline V gene sequence: CDR1 SGHRS, CDR2 YFSETQ. This CDR3 contains 14 residues. Trimming cost V 4 bases and J 1 base, with 11 bases left between them. CDR3 sequence reads: CASSPQGGNTEAFF. The CDR3 nucleotides are TGCGCCAGCAGCCCCCAGGGAGGGAACACTGAAGCTTTCTTT.